The 19 T cell receptor beta chains below come from one sample, sequenced in a study of T-cell memory formation after mild COVID-19. TCRdb independently ran MiXCR on the 5' RACE reads; one entry per CDR3 protein. The sample contains roughly 610,000 distinct CDR3 sequences, around 16% of which appear only once. Material: PBMCs or a T cell subset sorted from them (not recorded which). Receptors originate from an adult woman who had mild COVID-19 (a few samples of this study predate the infection). Cell type and time point are not known.

This clonotype showed up many times. The chain combines TRBV5-1 with TRBJ2-1; D gene ambiguous. This CDR3 region has 12 residues. Germline V gene sequence: CDR1 SGHRS, CDR2 YFSETQ. The V end lost 1 base, the J end lost 5 bases, and 4 bases lay between the germline ends. For the CDR3, the DNA is TGCGCCAGCAGCTTGAGAGACAATGAGCAGTTCTTC. Translated, it gives CASSLRDNEQFF. The complete variable domain, with remaining parts taken from reference TRBV5-1 and TRBJ2-1, reads KAGVTQTPRYLIKTRGQQVTLSCSPISGHRSVSWYQQTPGQGLQFLFEYFSETQRNKGNFPGRFSGRQFSNSRSEMNVSTLELGDSALYLCASSLRDNEQFFGPGTRLTVL.

The table lists this clonotype with a few counts. The chain carries TRBV7-2 and TRBJ2-5; 9 bases fit TRBD2. The V segment lost 5 bases and the J segment 2 bases; nucleotides outside the gene matches: 12. CDR3 size: 17 residues. Germline V gene lookup returns CDR1 SGHTA and CDR2 FQGNSA. The CDR3 loop reads CASSQNVGLAIQETQYF. The CDR3 nucleotides read TGTGCCAGCAGCCAAAACGTCGGACTAGCGATACAAGAGACCCAGTACTTC.

The chain is built from TRBV5-1 and TRBJ1-1; D possibly corresponds to TRBD1 (5 bases). This CDR3 is 15 amino acids long. Between the trimmed V and J ends, which lost 0 bases and 0 bases, there was a span of 9 bases. Germline loops: CDR1 SGHRS, CDR2 YFSETQ. The CDR3 region is CASSLGQRLNTEAFF. CDR3 sequence (DNA): TGCGCCAGCAGCTTGGGACAGCGCTTGAACACTGAAGCTTTCTTT.

This clonotype was found a few times. The gene calls are TRBV7-8 and TRBJ2-1, with a tentative D call TRBD1 (5 bases). Germline lookup yields CDR1 SGHVS and CDR2 FQNEAQ. Trimming shortened V by 1 base and J by 3 bases, and 10 bases separated the two germline ends. The CDR3 covers 15 residues. CDR3 in amino acids: CASSLVVGDYNEQFF. The CDR3 coding sequence is TGTGCCAGCAGCTTAGTGGTAGGGGACTACAATGAGCAGTTCTTC.

The CDR3 sequence: CASSLAKLWGYTF. The CDR3 bases are TGTGCCAGCAGTTTAGCGAAGTTATGGGGCTACACCTTC. This rearrangement joins TRBV12-3 or TRBV12-4 to TRBJ1-2; no firm D call. CDR3 length equals 13 residues. Trimming shortened V by 0 bases and J by 8 bases, and 10 bases separated the two germline ends.

The chain employs TRBV20-1 and TRBJ1-4, with 7 bases identical to TRBD1. The V gene's germline CDR1 is DFQATT and CDR2 SNEGSKA (reference sequence). Trimming at V came to 0 bases and at J to 5 bases, leaving 3 bases not matched to a gene. The CDR3 runs 14 residues. The CDR3 nucleotides read TGCAGTGCTAGAGAGAAGGGGGCGAATGAAAAACTGTTTTTT. This gives the protein CSAREKGANEKLFF.

This clonotype was found a few times. J is TRBJ2-3 and V is TRBV3-1; no clear D gene. CDR1 and CDR2 from the germline V gene are LGHDT and YNNKEL (reference sequence). Trimming shortened V by 2 bases and J by 7 bases, and 4 bases separated the two germline ends. This CDR3 is built from 11 residues. The CDR3 DNA sequence: TGTGCCAGCAGCCAAACCAATACGCAGTATTTT. As protein: CASSQTNTQYF.

This clonotype was detected many times. The rearrangement joins TRBV15 to TRBJ2-3, with 13 bases identical to TRBD2. The CDR3 is made up of 17 amino acids. CDR1 is LNHNV, CDR2 YYDKDF, per germline (reference sequence). The junction had 7 bases not matched to a gene; V was cut back by 5 bases and J by 2 bases. The CDR3, as DNA: TGTGCCACCAGCGGAATGGGACTAGCGGGGATCACAGATACGCAGTATTTT. Protein sequence: CATSGMGLAGITDTQYF.

A few counts support this clonotype. This sequence joins TRBV12-3 or TRBV12-4 and TRBJ2-7; 8 bases are a match to TRBD2. V shed 3 bases, J shed 4 bases, and the junction held 8 bases outside the gene matches. This CDR3 spans 15 amino acids. The CDR3 DNA is TGTGCCAGCAGTTTTCGTGCGGGGGGCGTGTACGAGCAGTACTTC. This encodes CASSFRAGGVYEQYF.

This clonotype was recorded a few times. The chain carries TRBV5-6 and TRBJ2-1, with D unclear. The CDR3 contains 16 residues. V was cut by 3 bases and J by 0 bases, with 13 bases left in between. Per the germline V gene, CDR1 is SGHDT and CDR2 is YYEEEE. This CDR3 is CASSWLRGSSYNEQFF. The CDR3 DNA is TGTGCCAGCAGCTGGCTTCGCGGAAGCTCCTACAATGAGCAGTTCTTC.

In this sample, this clonotype turned up a few times. The gene calls are TRBV7-8 and TRBJ2-5; the D is unclear. Germline assignment: CDR1 SGHVS and CDR2 FQNEAQ. CDR3 length: 16 amino acids. V was trimmed by 3 bases and J by 4 bases, leaving 18 bases between them. CDR3: CASSLGSRSSPETQYF. As DNA, the CDR3 is TGTGCCAGCAGCTTGGGATCGCGCTCCTCCCCAGAGACCCAGTACTTC.

The chain joins TRBV11-2 to TRBJ1-1, with 8 positions matching TRBD1. The V gene's germline CDR1 is SGHAT and CDR2 FQNNGV. With V trimmed by 5 bases and J by 1 base, 6 bases remained unmatched. This CDR3 spans 15 amino acids. CDR3 sequence reads: CASSADRAGNTEAFF. In DNA, the CDR3 is TGTGCCAGCAGCGCGGACAGGGCTGGGAACACTGAAGCTTTCTTT.

This clonotype was detected only a few times. V gene TRBV12-3 or TRBV12-4 combines with J gene TRBJ2-1; 7 positions agree with TRBD1. After removal of 6 bases from V and 4 bases from J, the junction contained 6 bases not matched to a gene. The CDR3 contains 14 residues. The chain's CDR3 is CASSKPGQYNEQFF. Written as DNA, the CDR3 is TGTGCCAGCAGCAAACCGGGACAGTACAATGAGCAGTTCTTC.

V and J are TRBV15 and TRBJ1-3, with D possibly matching TRBD1 (5 bases). The ends were cut back, 0 bases at V and 0 bases at J, with 9 bases in the middle. CDR3 length: 16 residues. Germline V lookup: CDR1 LNHNV, CDR2 YYDKDF (reference sequence). This CDR3 is CATSRDYDSSGNTIYF. The CDR3 DNA reads as TGTGCCACCAGCAGAGATTACGACAGCTCTGGAAACACCATATATTTT.

This clonotype has only a few counts. The V call is TRBV24-1, the J call TRBJ1-5; no reliable D call. This CDR3 spans 12 amino acids. Trimming cost V 6 bases and J 5 bases, with 7 bases left between them. Germline-derived CDR1 and CDR2 are KGHDR and SFDVKD. The CDR3 DNA follows: TGTGCCACCAGTCGTGGGGATCAGCCCCAGCATTTT. It specifies CATSRGDQPQHF.

The chain links TRBV18 to TRBJ2-7; TRBD1 matches at 9 bases. CDR1 and CDR2 (germline): KGHSH, LQKENI. V dropped 6 bases and J dropped 2; count of bases not matched to a gene: 5. CDR3 length equals 14 residues. CDR3 loop: CASSGRDRAYEQYF. The CDR3 DNA sequence: TGTGCCAGCTCGGGCCGGGACAGGGCCTACGAGCAGTACTTC.

V usage is TRBV6-1 and J usage is TRBJ1-1; perhaps TRBD1 as D (5 bases). The CDR3 extends over 15 amino acids. CDR1 is MNHNS, CDR2 SASEGT, per germline. Trimming shortened V by 5 bases and J by 5 bases, and 18 bases separated the two germline ends. The DNA of the CDR3 is TGTGCCAGCAGTCCGGGAAGGACAAAGGTAACTGAAGCTTTCTTT. This encodes CASSPGRTKVTEAFF.

This chain connects TRBV27 to TRBJ2-7; D possibly matches TRBD1 or TRBD2 (5 bases each). Trimming left V 5 bases short and J 3 bases short, with 14 bases between. This CDR3 region has 14 residues. Germline V lookup: CDR1 MNHEY, CDR2 SMNVEV (reference sequence). CDR3 protein: CASSPGAAVYEQYF. The CDR3 DNA reads TGTGCCAGCAGTCCCGGGGCAGCCGTCTACGAGCAGTACTTC.

There are a few counts of this clonotype. The chain carries TRBV27 and TRBJ2-7; D remains ambiguous. The V gene lost 7 bases and the J gene lost 3 bases, with 19 bases spanning the gap. Germline assignment: CDR1 MNHEY and CDR2 SMNVEV (reference sequence). The CDR3 sequence is 15 residues long. The CDR3 sequence: CASIGRPTSLYEQYF. For the CDR3, the DNA is TGTGCCAGCATCGGTAGACCCACAAGTCTCTACGAGCAGTACTTC.